Reported below is one T cell receptor (beta chain). Its antigen remains unknown. V was clipped by 10 bases and J by 8 bases; unmatched bases: 12. Germline V gene sequence: CDR1 LNHDA, CDR2 SQIVND (reference sequence). The CDR3 runs 14 residues. The source of the sample is a study of cytomegalovirus exposure and HLA in healthy donors. Broader study findings: Common viral pathogens seemed to be connected with several of the most significant clusters, according to a later analysis. Certain indistinguishable V segments, among them TRBV6-2 and TRBV6-3, were excluded.

The primer mix had 60 Vbeta and 13 Jbeta primers. TCRdb's table, derived via immunoSEQ multiplex PCR, lists solely in-frame clones and lacks some. The sample holds 65,000 to 70,000 clones, around 79% seen once. Though nominally healthy at sampling, donors likely had unrecorded immune exposures. This clonotype was sampled from a woman younger than 45 in good health and CMV-seropositive. Specimen: PBMCs. V and J are TRBV19 and TRBJ1-4, with 8 positions matching TRBD1. CDR3 coding DNA: TGTGCCACCCGGACAGGGCGGTCGGTCGAAAAACTGTTTTTT. Translating gives CATRTGRSVEKLFF. Filled out from reference TRBV19 and TRBJ1-4, the complete variable domain reads DGGITQSPKYLFRKEGQNVTLSCEQNLNHDAMYWYRQDPGQGLRLIYYSQIVNDFQKGDIAEGYSVSREKKESFPLTVTSAQKNPTAFYLCATRTGRSVEKLFFGSGTQLSVL.